This T cell receptor (beta chain) was identified during a study of blood T cell repertoires in COVID-19. About the research overall: Whether acute or convalescent, the COVID-19 samples came from the United States, Italy and Spain. T cells, B-cell-depleted T cells, or PBMCs provided the cDNA or gDNA that served as material.

As processed by the authors: Researchers report that nucleated cell counts were estimated from reference gene primer amplification. Clones were read by immunoSEQ multiplex PCR, and TCRdb kept only the in-frame ones, dropping some. The DNA gave D and trimming, while V, J and clone size come from that table. The sample holds 99,000 or so clones, 70% to 90% seen once. Looked up from germline, CDR1 is GTSNPN and CDR2 is SVGIG (reference sequence). The V and J ends lost 0 bases and 7 bases respectively, with 12 bases between them. The CDR3 is 13 residues long. J is TRBJ1-1 and V is TRBV30; the D is unclear. This TCR was sampled from a woman aged 55-70 years in a cohort sampled during active or convalescent COVID-19. The source material was peripheral blood. CDR3 DNA sequence: TGTGCCTGGAGTGTCTCAGACGGGATTGAAGCTTTCTTT. The encoded protein is CAWSVSDGIEAFF.